The sequence of this TCR beta chain was determined in a study of blood T cell repertoires in COVID-19. Across the study: PBMCs, B-cell-depleted T cells, or T cells provided the cDNA or gDNA that made up the material.

Patients from Seattle were sampled longitudinally, starting during active infection. The CDR3 spans 13 residues. Germline assignment: CDR1 SEHNR and CDR2 FQNEAQ (reference sequence). The V end lost 1 base, the J end lost 13 bases, and 11 bases lay between the germline ends. In the authors' methods: Reference gene primer amplification gave nucleated cell count estimates. Libraries were prepared by immunoSEQ multiplex PCR; TCRdb keeps only in-frame clonotypes and omits some of them. That table gives V, J and clone size, and the DNA gave D and trimming. The sample shows roughly 500,000 clones, roughly nine tenths of them seen only once.

Specimen: peripheral blood. The rearrangement joins TRBV7-9 to TRBJ1-6; D might be TRBD1 (6 bases). The receptor's source is a man between 18 and 29 years old with COVID-19, enrolled during active disease. CDR3 in amino acids: CASSLGTDDPLHF. Written as DNA, the CDR3 is TGTGCCAGCAGCTTAGGGACAGATGATCCCCTCCACTTT.